The source of this T cell receptor beta chain is a study of Graves' ophthalmopathy and Graves' hyperthyroidism. Study-wide background: Peripheral blood sampling preceded any treatment and occurred at initial diagnosis. Notes on the study in general: Separation of ophthalmopathy from stable hyperthyroidism was achieved by a 13-signature model, at around 89% sensitivity and roughly 81% specificity. In blood, most expanded thyroid clonotypes above 0.001 frequency were also detected.

Exclusion covered patients with other autoimmune diseases or uncontrolled infections (as well as pregnancy or lactation). The authors amplified TCR beta CDR3 regions, and they did so from RNA transcripts for repertoire sequencing. RT-PCR in the first round used HTBI primers; a second-round multiplex PCR followed. MiXCR, run by TCRdb on the multiplex PCR reads, gives a single entry per CDR3 protein. The sample shows hundreds of thousands of distinct CDR3 sequences, 45% to 55% of them seen only once. The V and J ends lost 3 bases and 7 bases respectively, with 13 bases between them. CDR3 length: 12 residues. Germline lookup yields CDR1 SQVTM and CDR2 ANQGSEA. Concerning this clonotype itself: The antigen remains undetermined.

Input material: peripheral blood. The rearrangement uses TRBV29-1 and TRBJ2-7; a possible D gene is TRBD2 (6 bases). This receptor was obtained from an adult man with Graves' ophthalmopathy. The CDR3 here is CSVDLRGSEQYF. CDR3 in DNA: TGCAGCGTTGATCTTCGGGGGAGTGAGCAGTACTTC.